This TCR beta chain was captured in a study of T cell repertoires in cytomegalovirus infection. At the level of the study: CMV infection together with matching HLA type was indicated by public TCR beta signatures. General study results and limits: Cumulative frequency of public TCR beta families picked out carriers of CMV plus the relevant HLA.

Trimming stripped 6 bases from V and 7 bases from J, with 13 bases between. This CDR3 is 14 amino acids long. With regard to this clonotype: Its antigen is not known.

MiXCR, run by TCRdb on the reads, gives a single entry per CDR3 protein. Of around 100,000 distinct CDR3 sequences listed, over 40% are singletons. This sequence was found in a human donor in good health (CMV status not recorded). Some clones in this sample may be carry-over from other donors' samples. The sequencing used CD8+ T cells from cultured PBMCs, collected from culture after CMV antigen stimulation. This chain uses TRBV12-3 or TRBV12-4 with TRBJ1-6, with no clear D. This CDR3 reads CASRNFGANSPLHF. CDR3 sequence (DNA): TGTGCCAGCAGGAATTTCGGCGCGAATTCACCCCTCCACTTT.